The rows below give T cell receptor beta chains drawn from one sample of a study of shared clonotypes between healthy human individuals. Profiling relied on immunoSEQ multiplex PCR, and the TCRdb table lists in-frame clones only, not all of them. This sample has 500,000 to 550,000 clones; more than 95% occur once, and the top ten carry 0.064%. The sequencing sample was made of naive CD4+ T cells sorted from blood. All receptors derive from a woman aged 30 to 39 in good health. Both conserved end residues are part of each CDR3. A D gene is named only where the DNA matches it firmly. Expanded clones get a size class; other rows say once, few or many, or leave the size out.

V gene,clone size,CDR3 length,D gene,J gene,CDR3 DNA,CDR3 protein
TRBV5-1,NA,14,NA,TRBJ1-4,TGCGCCAGCAGCTCAACAGGGTTGGATGAAAAACTGTTTTTT,CASSSTGLDEKLFF
TRBV27,NA,15,TRBD1,TRBJ2-1,TGTGCCAGCAGGATTCGACAGGGGGGATACAATGAGCAGTTCTTC,CASRIRQGGYNEQFF
TRBV27,NA,14,NA,TRBJ1-6,TGTGCCAGCAGTCAAGACAGGAGTAATTCACCCCTCCACTTT,CASSQDRSNSPLHF
TRBV28,NA,12,NA,TRBJ1-5,TGTGCCAGTTCGGTTAAGGGTCAGCCCCAGCATTTT,CASSVKGQPQHF
TRBV28,once,14,NA,TRBJ2-3,TGTGCCAGCAGAGCCCAGGGTGTGCGGAATACGCAGTATTTT,CASRAQGVRNTQYF
TRBV28,NA,15,TRBD2,TRBJ2-1,TGTGCCAGCAGACCGGGACTAGCGGGAGTGGCTGAGCAGTTCTTC,CASRPGLAGVAEQFF
TRBV30,once,12,NA,TRBJ1-5,TGTGCCTGGAGTCAGGGCGATCAGCCCCAGCATTTT,CAWSQGDQPQHF
TRBV11-2,once,15,NA,TRBJ2-7,TGTGCCAGCAGCTTAGTCCCCGGCGCGACCTACGAGCAGTACTTC,CASSLVPGATYEQYF
TRBV27,NA,19,NA,TRBJ2-1,TGTGCCAGCAGCCCGGTCGAACCACAGGATGATGGGGTACATGGTGAGCAGTTCTTC,CASSPVEPQDDGVHGEQFF
TRBV6-4,NA,13,TRBD2,TRBJ2-7,TGTGCCAGCAGTGCGCTAGCGGGAGGCGAGCAGTACTTC,CASSALAGGEQYF
TRBV28,NA,13,TRBD1,TRBJ1-2,TGTGCCAGCAGTTTGGGGACAGGGTGGGGCTACACCTTC,CASSLGTGWGYTF